This T cell receptor (beta chain) was captured by sequencing in a study of T cells in Graves' hyperthyroidism and ophthalmopathy. Study-wide results and limits: In simple terms, a model built on 13 V-J features told ophthalmopathy apart from stable hyperthyroidism. The model anticipated ophthalmopathy a median 6.5 months pre-onset.

Germline CDR1 and CDR2: SGHRS and YFSETQ. Trimming pared 3 bases from V and 7 bases from J, leaving 14 bases between. CDR3 length equals 14 residues. Diagnoses were made from clinical symptoms, serum measures (thyroxine and TRAb), thyroid ultrasound and orbital computed tomography. From RNA transcripts, TCR beta CDR3 regions were amplified. The study used the HTBI primer set for a first-round RT-PCR of the TCR CDR3. TCRdb called the multiplex PCR reads again in MiXCR, with one record for every CDR3 protein. The repertoire holds 500,000 to 700,000 distinct CDR3 sequences, 16% seen once, with 15% to 20% in the top ten. Points on this clonotype: Its cognate antigen is unknown.

This chain joins TRBV5-1 and TRBJ2-1; D is perhaps TRBD1 (6 bases). The clonotype was recovered from a woman under 30 with Graves' hyperthyroidism. Material for sequencing was blood. CDR3 coding DNA: TGCGCCAGCAGCTCCTCACAGGGTCTGAATGAGCAGTTCTTC. It codes for CASSSSQGLNEQFF.